These 7 T cell receptor beta chains were sequenced from one sample in a study of shared clonotypes between healthy human individuals. This table comes from immunoSEQ multiplex PCR, and its TCRdb copy is limited to in-frame clones, with some not included. The sample lists about 1.1 million clones, roughly 80% occurring once. The sample taken for sequencing was memory CD4+ T cells from PBMCs. Subset reported: CD45RA-negative fraction. The receptor source for this set is a man in his late teens or twenties in good health. Some clones in this sample may be carry-over from other donors' samples.

This rearrangement joins TRBV5-4 to TRBJ2-5; D remains ambiguous. The CDR3 contains 15 residues. Trimming took off 0 bases at V and 3 bases at J, with 12 bases between the two ends. The germline V gene has CDR1 SGHNT and CDR2 YYREEE (reference sequence). The CDR3 DNA is TGTGCCAGCAGCTTGGCGTCTAAAGACAAAGAGACCCAGTACTTC. This codes for CASSLASKDKETQYF.

The genes are TRBV14 and TRBJ1-4; D gene ambiguous. The V gene lost 1 base and the J gene lost 7 bases, with 7 bases spanning the gap. CDR1 and CDR2 from the germline V gene are SGHDN and FVKESK. This CDR3 comprises 13 residues. The CDR3 bases are TGTGCCAGCAGCCAAGTGTGGAGTGAAAAACTGTTTTTT. It is translated as CASSQVWSEKLFF.

This chain connects TRBV7-2 to TRBJ2-3; 11 bases map to TRBD2. Germline assignment: CDR1 SGHTA and CDR2 FQGNSA. The J segment lost 0 bases and the V segment lost 2 bases, leaving 10 bases of the junction unmatched. This CDR3 is 19 amino acids long. The CDR3, as DNA: TGTGCCAGCAGCTTAACCTCCGGGACTAGCGGCGCAAGCACAGATACGCAGTATTTT. This codes for CASSLTSGTSGASTDTQYF. Complete variable domain (other parts from reference TRBV7-2 and TRBJ2-3): GAGVSQSPSNKVTEKGKDVELRCDPISGHTALYWYRQSLGQGLEFLIYFQGNSAPDKSGLPSDRFSAERTGGSVSTLTIQRTQQEDSAVYLCASSLTSGTSGASTDTQYFGPGTRLTVL.

The rearrangement joins TRBV10-3 to TRBJ2-7, with a weak D call TRBD2 (6 bases). From germline, CDR1 is ENHRY and CDR2 SYGVKD. CDR3 length equals 14 residues. Between the trimmed V and J ends, which lost 2 bases and 1 base, there was a span of 9 bases. CDR3 protein: CAISERESSYEQYF. The CDR3 DNA sequence: TGTGCCATCAGTGAGCGGGAGTCGTCCTACGAGCAGTACTTC.

This chain links TRBV5-4 with TRBJ2-5, with 11 positions matching TRBD2. The germline gives CDR1 SGHNT, CDR2 YYREEE (reference sequence). This CDR3 comprises 16 residues. V trimming: 4 bases; J trimming: 3 bases; junction bases outside the gene matches: 8. CDR3 coding DNA: TGTGCCAGCAGCCCGTTTGGGACTAGCGGAAAAGAGACCCAGTACTTC. Protein: CASSPFGTSGKETQYF.

This clone was seen a single time. The rearrangement links TRBV7-2 to TRBJ1-1; D is unclear. The V gene's germline CDR1 is SGHTA and CDR2 FQGNSA. Trimming shortened V by 6 bases and J by 0 bases, and 14 bases separated the two germline ends. The CDR3 runs 15 residues. The CDR3 here is CASRPLGRMNTEAFF. The CDR3 bases are TGTGCCAGCAGACCGCTCGGACGGATGAACACTGAAGCTTTCTTT.

The chain employs TRBV7-3 and TRBJ1-1, with 7 positions matching TRBD1. The junction had 3 bases not matched to a gene; V was cut back by 1 base and J by 1 base. Germline CDR1 is SGHTA and CDR2 is FQGTGA. The CDR3 length is 15 residues. The CDR3 protein is CASSLSGTENTEAFF. CDR3 coding DNA: TGTGCCAGCAGCTTAAGTGGGACAGAGAACACTGAAGCTTTCTTT.